This T cell receptor (beta chain) was retrieved from a study of identical twins. TCRdb re-analysed the 5' RACE reads in MiXCR, keeping a single row per CDR3 protein. The repertoire holds approximately 1.8 million distinct CDR3 sequences, roughly a third seen once, with about 0.27% in the top ten. The CDR3 has 15 amino acids. Germline CDR1 is DFQATT and CDR2 is SNEGSKA (reference sequence). V gave up 1 base and J gave up 3 bases, with 12 bases separating them. The sequence was collected from a newborn girl in good health. The chain joins TRBV20-1 to TRBJ1-4; TRBD1 is a possible D gene (5 bases). The sequenced material came from cord blood. The DNA for the CDR3 is TGCAGTGCTAGAGCTGACTGGGGACCTAATGAAAAACTGTTTTTT. Protein: CSARADWGPNEKLFF.